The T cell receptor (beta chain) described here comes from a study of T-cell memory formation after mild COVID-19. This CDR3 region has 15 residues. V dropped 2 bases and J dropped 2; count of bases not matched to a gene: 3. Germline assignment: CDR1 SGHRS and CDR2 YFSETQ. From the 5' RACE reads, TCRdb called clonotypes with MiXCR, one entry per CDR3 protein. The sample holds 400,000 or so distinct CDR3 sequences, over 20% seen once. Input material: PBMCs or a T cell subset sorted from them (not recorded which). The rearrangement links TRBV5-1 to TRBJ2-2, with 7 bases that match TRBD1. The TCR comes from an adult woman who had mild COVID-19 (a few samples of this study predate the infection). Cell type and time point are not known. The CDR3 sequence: CASSFGTDNTGELFF. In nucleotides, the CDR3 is TGCGCCAGCAGCTTCGGGACAGACAACACCGGGGAGCTGTTTTTT.